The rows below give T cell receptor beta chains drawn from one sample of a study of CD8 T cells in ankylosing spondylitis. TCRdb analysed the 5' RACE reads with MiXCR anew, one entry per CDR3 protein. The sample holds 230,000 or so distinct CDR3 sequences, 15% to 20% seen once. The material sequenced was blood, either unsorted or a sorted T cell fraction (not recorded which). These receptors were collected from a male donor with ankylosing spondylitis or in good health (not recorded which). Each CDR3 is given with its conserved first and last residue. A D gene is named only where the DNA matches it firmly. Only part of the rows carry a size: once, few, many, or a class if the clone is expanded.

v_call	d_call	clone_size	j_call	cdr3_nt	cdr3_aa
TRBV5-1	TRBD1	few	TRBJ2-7	TGCGCCAGCAGCTCGGGACAGCGCTACGAGCAGTACTTC	CASSSGQRYEQYF
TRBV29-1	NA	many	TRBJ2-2	TGCAGCGTTCTAGACTCGTATACCGGGGAGCTGTTTTTT	CSVLDSYTGELFF
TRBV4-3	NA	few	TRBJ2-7	TGCGCCAGCAGCCAAGAGCAGGAAAGCTCCTACGAGCAGTACTTC	CASSQEQESSYEQYF
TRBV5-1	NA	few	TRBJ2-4	TGCGCCAGCAGCACCTCGGACAGCCCCAGGAGATATCCGGCCAAAAACATTCAGTACTTC	CASSTSDSPRRYPAKNIQYF
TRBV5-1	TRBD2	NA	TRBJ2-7	TGCGCCAGCAGCGAGGGGACTAGCGGGCTCTACGAGCAGTACTTC	CASSEGTSGLYEQYF
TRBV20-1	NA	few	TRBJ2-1	TGCAGTGCTAGGTCCCCTAGCGAGGGATACAATGAGCAGTTCTTC	CSARSPSEGYNEQFF
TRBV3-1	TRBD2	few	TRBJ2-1	TGTGCCAGCAGCCAAGAACTAGCGGAGGGATACAATGAGCAGTTCTTC	CASSQELAEGYNEQFF
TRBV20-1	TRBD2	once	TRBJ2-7	TGCAGTGCTAGAGATTGGGCTAGCGGATCCTACGAGCAGTACTTC	CSARDWASGSYEQYF
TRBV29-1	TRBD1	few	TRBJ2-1	TGCAGCGTTACCCCCGGGACAGGCCTTCGGGAGCAGTTCTTC	CSVTPGTGLREQFF
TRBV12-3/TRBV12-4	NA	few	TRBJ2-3	TGTGCCAGCAGTTCCGACAGCCTTAGCACAGATACGCAGTATTTT	CASSSDSLSTDTQYF
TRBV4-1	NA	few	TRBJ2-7	TGCGCCAGCAGCCATGTGACAGGACCTTACGAGCAGTACTTC	CASSHVTGPYEQYF
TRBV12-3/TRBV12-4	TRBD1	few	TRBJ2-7	TGTGCCAGCAGTGCACAGGGGGAGCAGTACTTC	CASSAQGEQYF
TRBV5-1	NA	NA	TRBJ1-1	TGCGCCAGCAGCGGAGCAGGGGTTACTGAAGCTTTCTTT	CASSGAGVTEAFF
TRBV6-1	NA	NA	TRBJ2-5	TGTGCCAGCCGTCCGCCGGGGTACCAAGAGACCCAGTACTTC	CASRPPGYQETQYF
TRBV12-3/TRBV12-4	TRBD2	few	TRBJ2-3	TGTGCCAGCAGTTCTTCCGACGTAGCGGAAGCGGGACCAGATACGCAGTATTTT	CASSSSDVAEAGPDTQYF
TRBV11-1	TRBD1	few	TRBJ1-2	TGTGCCAGCAGCTTGCCGAGCCCGACAGGGGGAGCTAACTATGGCTACACCTTC	CASSLPSPTGGANYGYTF
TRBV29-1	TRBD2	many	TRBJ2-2	TGCAGCGTACTAGCGGGAGAAGGGACCGGGGAGCTGTTTTTT	CSVLAGEGTGELFF
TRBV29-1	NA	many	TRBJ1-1	TGCAGCGTTGATCAGGGCGTTTATATGAACACTGAAGCTTTCTTT	CSVDQGVYMNTEAFF
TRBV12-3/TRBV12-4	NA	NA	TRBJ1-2	TGTGCCAGCAGTTTAGTCCCCACCGGGGGCCCCCACTATGGCTACACCTTC	CASSLVPTGGPHYGYTF
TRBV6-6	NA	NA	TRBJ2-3	TGTGCCAGCAGCCAGACTTGGGGGGATACGCAGTATTTT	CASSQTWGDTQYF
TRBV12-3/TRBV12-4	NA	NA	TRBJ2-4	TGTGCCAGCACCCTAGCGTCGGCCAAAAACATTCAGTACTTC	CASTLASAKNIQYF
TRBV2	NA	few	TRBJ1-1	TGTGCCAGCAGTGAAGCGGTTTTTATTCCCCATTGGTGGTCCATGAACACTGAAGCTTTCTTT	CASSEAVFIPHWWSMNTEAFF
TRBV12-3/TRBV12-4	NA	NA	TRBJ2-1	TGTGCCAGCAGTTTTGGTGAGCAGTTCTTC	CASSFGEQFF
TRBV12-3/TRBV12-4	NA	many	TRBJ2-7	TGTGCCAGCAGTCCTAGTGGTCGCGAGCAGTACTTC	CASSPSGREQYF
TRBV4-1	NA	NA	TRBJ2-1	TGCGCCAGCAGCCTACTTTCGACTGTCAGCTCCTACAATGAGCAGTTCTTC	CASSLLSTVSSYNEQFF
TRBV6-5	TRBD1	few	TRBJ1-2	TGTGCCAGCAGTTACGGCGGACAGGGGAGCTATGGCTACACCTTC	CASSYGGQGSYGYTF
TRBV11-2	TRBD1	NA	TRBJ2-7	TGTGCCAGCAGCGGACAGGGGGACGAGCAGTACTTC	CASSGQGDEQYF
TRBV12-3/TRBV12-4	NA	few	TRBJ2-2	TGTGCCAGCAGTGGGGGACTCCACACCGGGGAGCTGTTTTTT	CASSGGLHTGELFF
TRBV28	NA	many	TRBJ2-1	TGTGCCAGCAGTGGCCCGGGGGAAAAAAGGGATGAGCAGTTCTTC	CASSGPGEKRDEQFF
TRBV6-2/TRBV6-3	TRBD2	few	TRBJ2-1	TGTGCCAGCAGCATTAGCGGGAGGGGATACAATGAGCAGTTCTTC	CASSISGRGYNEQFF
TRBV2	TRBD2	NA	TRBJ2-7	TGTGCCAGCAGGCAGAATCCGGAGAGCCTAGCGGGACCATTCTACTCCTACGAGCAGTACTTC	CASRQNPESLAGPFYSYEQYF
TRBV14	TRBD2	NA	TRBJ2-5	TGTGCCAGCAGCCAACTATCCGGGACTAGCGGGACAGGGTCTTGGGAGACCCAGTACTTC	CASSQLSGTSGTGSWETQYF
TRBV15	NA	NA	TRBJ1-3	TGTGCCACCAGCAGAGTTAGGGGCTCTGGAAACACCATATATTTT	CATSRVRGSGNTIYF
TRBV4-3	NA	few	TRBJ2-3	TGCGCCAGCAGCCAAGATAAGTACTACACAGATACGCAGTATTTT	CASSQDKYYTDTQYF
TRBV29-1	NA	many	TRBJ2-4	TGCAGCGTTGTAACGATAAAGGGACCCGAAGTTTCGGACATTCAGTACTTC	CSVVTIKGPEVSDIQYF
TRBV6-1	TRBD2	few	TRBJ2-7	TGTGCCAGCATCCAGACTAGCGGGAGTTCATACGAGCAGTACTTC	CASIQTSGSSYEQYF
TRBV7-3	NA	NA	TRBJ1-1	TGTGCCAGCAGCTCGGCCGGGACGGAAGAAGCTTTCTTT	CASSSAGTEEAFF
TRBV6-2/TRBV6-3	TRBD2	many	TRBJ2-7	TGTGCCAGCAGCTTAGCGGGAGCCTACGAGCAGTACTTC	CASSLAGAYEQYF
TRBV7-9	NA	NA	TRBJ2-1	TGTGCCAGCGGAGGGGGCATGGGGACCTACAATGAGCAGTTCTTC	CASGGGMGTYNEQFF
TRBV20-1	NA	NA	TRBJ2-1	TGCAGTGCTAACAAGGAAAACAATGAGCAGTTCTTC	CSANKENNEQFF
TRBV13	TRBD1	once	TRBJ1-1	TGTGCCAGCAGCCCCAGGGGGACCGCAAACACTGAAGCTTTCTTT	CASSPRGTANTEAFF
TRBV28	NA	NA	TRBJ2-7	TGTGCCAGCAAATTCGAGACTCTCAGCTCCTACGAGCAGTACTTC	CASKFETLSSYEQYF
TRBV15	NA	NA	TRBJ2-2	TGTGCCACCAGCAGAGATTCTAGGGAGACCGGGGAGCTGTTTTTT	CATSRDSRETGELFF
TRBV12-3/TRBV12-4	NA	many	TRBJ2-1	TGTGCCAGCGGCGGTACGGACCCTCGGGTCTCCTACAATGAGCAGTTCTTC	CASGGTDPRVSYNEQFF
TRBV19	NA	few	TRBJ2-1	TGTGCCAGTGAGGGCCTAGCGGAGCAGTTCTTC	CASEGLAEQFF
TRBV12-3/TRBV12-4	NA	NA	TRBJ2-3	TGTGCCAGCAGGACATGGCTAGATAGGGCAGATACGCAGTATTTT	CASRTWLDRADTQYF
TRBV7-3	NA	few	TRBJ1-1	TGTGCCAGCAGCTTAAACGAGGGAGGGAACACTGAAGCTTTCTTT	CASSLNEGGNTEAFF
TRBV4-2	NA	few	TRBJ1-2	TGTGCCATGGGCCCCGGGCCCTTCGGAGCCTATGGCTACACCTTC	CAMGPGPFGAYGYTF
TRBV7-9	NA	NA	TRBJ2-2	TGTGCCAGCAGCTCCGGGGATGACGGGGAGCTGTTTTTT	CASSSGDDGELFF
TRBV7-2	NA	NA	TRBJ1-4	TGTGCCAGCAGTCTAGGGGGGGATGAAAAACTGTTTTTT	CASSLGGDEKLFF
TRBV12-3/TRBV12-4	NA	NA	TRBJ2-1	TGTGCCAGCAGTTTAGGGAGGGGGGGCATGGAGAATGAGCAGTTCTTC	CASSLGRGGMENEQFF
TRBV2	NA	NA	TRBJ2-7	TGTGCCAGCGTAGCGCGGAGCTCCTACGAGCAGTACTTC	CASVARSSYEQYF
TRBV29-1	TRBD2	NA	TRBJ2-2	TGCAGCGTTAGGGCTAGCGGGGCCGGGGAGCTGTTTTTT	CSVRASGAGELFF
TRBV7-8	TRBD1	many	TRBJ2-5	TGTGCCAGCATCCCCGGGGGGACAGGGAACCAAGAGACCCAGTACTTC	CASIPGGTGNQETQYF
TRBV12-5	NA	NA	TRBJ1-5	TGTGCTAGTGGTTTGTTACAGTCCAATCAGCCCCAGCATTTT	CASGLLQSNQPQHF
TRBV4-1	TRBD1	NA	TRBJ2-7	TGCGCCAGCAGCCAGGGTACCGGACAGGGGAGAACCTACGAGCAGTACTTC	CASSQGTGQGRTYEQYF
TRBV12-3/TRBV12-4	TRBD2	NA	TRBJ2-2	TGTGCCAGCAGTTTTGGCGGGAGCACCGGGGAGCTGTTTTTT	CASSFGGSTGELFF
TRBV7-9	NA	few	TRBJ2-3	TGTGCCAGCAGCCTAAACGCGGAAAGGGTGCCAGATACGCAGTATTTT	CASSLNAERVPDTQYF
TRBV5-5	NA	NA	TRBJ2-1	TGTGCCAGCAGCTTCACGGACTACAATGAGCAGTTCTTC	CASSFTDYNEQFF
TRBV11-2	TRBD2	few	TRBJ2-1	TGTGCCAGCAGCTTAAGCATAGCGGGAGCCTGGTCCTACAATGAGCAGTTCTTC	CASSLSIAGAWSYNEQFF